Following are 31 T cell receptor beta chains from one sample sequenced in a study of blood T cell repertoires in COVID-19. The data were produced by immunoSEQ multiplex PCR, yet TCRdb's version contains in-frame clones alone and is incomplete. The sample contains 450,000 to 600,000 clones, 87% of which appear only once. The sequenced sample was PBMCs or T cells enriched from blood (not recorded which). These receptors came from a woman aged 18-29 years who had recovered from COVID-19.

The CDR3 spells CASSFFGLSSTDTQYF. The CDR3 DNA follows: TGCGCCAGCAGCTTCTTTGGACTATCGAGCACAGATACGCAGTATTTT. The gene calls are TRBV5-1 and TRBJ2-3; weak D call: TRBD2 (6 bases). The CDR3 length is 16 residues. The ends were cut back, 2 bases at V and 0 bases at J, with 13 bases in the middle. Germline V lookup: CDR1 SGHRS, CDR2 YFSETQ.

The chain joins TRBV19 to TRBJ1-4; no reliable D call. The length of the CDR3 is 17 residues. V was cut by 5 bases and J by 5 bases, with 21 bases left in between. Germline V gene lookup returns CDR1 LNHDA and CDR2 SQIVND (reference sequence). CDR3 bases: TGTGCCAGTAGTCCCCGGGGAGTGGGGAGTTTCAATGAAAAACTGTTTTTT. This codes for CASSPRGVGSFNEKLFF.

The CDR3 region is CASSLQGDGKKPQHF. The CDR3 region has the DNA TGTGCCAGCTCCCTACAGGGTGACGGGAAGAAGCCCCAGCATTTT. The rearrangement joins TRBV18 to TRBJ1-5; D may be TRBD1 (6 bases). CDR3 length equals 15 residues. Trimming took 6 bases from V and 8 from J, leaving 20 bases between them. Germline CDR1 reads KGHSH; CDR2 reads LQKENI.

The chain carries TRBV19 and TRBJ2-3; 10 nucleotides align to TRBD2. Germline lookup yields CDR1 LNHDA and CDR2 SQIVND (reference sequence). The CDR3 covers 16 residues. Trimming at V came to 1 base and at J to 6 bases, leaving 7 bases not matched to a gene. The CDR3 sequence is CASSIASGGLGDTQYF. As DNA, the CDR3 is TGTGCCAGTAGTATAGCTAGCGGGGGCCTCGGGGATACGCAGTATTTT. The variable domain in full, completed from reference TRBV19 and TRBJ2-3, reads DGGITQSPKYLFRKEGQNVTLSCEQNLNHDAMYWYRQDPGQGLRLIYYSQIVNDFQKGDIAEGYSVSREKKESFPLTVTSAQKNPTAFYLCASSIASGGLGDTQYFGPGTRLTVL.

V gene TRBV7-9 combines with J gene TRBJ2-3, with TRBD2 matching over 7 bases. Germline loops: CDR1 SEHNR, CDR2 FQNEAQ (reference sequence). V shed 5 bases and J 2 bases; nucleotides not matched to a gene: 13. The CDR3 extends over 17 amino acids. The CDR3 DNA is TGTGCCAGCAGCCGAAACGGGGGAGGGACGGTCACAGATACGCAGTATTTT. Protein product: CASSRNGGGTVTDTQYF.

The chain couples TRBV6-2 or TRBV6-3 to TRBJ1-5; no definite D call. The germline CDR1 and CDR2 sequences are MNHEY and SVGEGT. Trimming removed 2 bases at V and 8 bases at J, with 4 bases between. The length of the CDR3 is 11 residues. CDR3 region: CASSYPEPQHF. CDR3 bases: TGTGCCAGCAGTTACCCCGAGCCCCAGCATTTT.

This rearrangement joins TRBV23-1 to TRBJ2-5; 9 bases map to TRBD1. Being an ORF, TRBV23-1 has a function that is uncertain. The V gene end was trimmed by 3 bases and the J gene end by 2 bases; junction bases not matched to a gene: 13. CDR3 length equals 18 residues. In DNA form, the CDR3 reads TGCGCCAGCAGTCACCTTATCGGGACAGGGAATAGTCAAGAGACCCAGTACTTC. It translates to CASSHLIGTGNSQETQYF.

There are a few counts of this clone. The chain links TRBV5-4 to TRBJ1-6, with D maybe TRBD1 (5 bases). Germline CDR1 and CDR2: SGHNT and YYREEE (reference sequence). The CDR3 length is 17 residues. Between the trimmed V and J ends, which lost 5 bases and 0 bases, there was a span of 15 bases. CDR3 DNA sequence: TGTGCCAGCAGGCCGGACATATTGAGCTCCTATAATTCACCCCTCCACTTT. Translation: CASRPDILSSYNSPLHF.

This chain joins TRBV2 and TRBJ2-5; D unresolved. Germline values: CDR1 SNHLY, CDR2 FYNNEI. The CDR3 is 13 residues long. With 6 bases removed from V and 2 bases from J, the gap between germline ends came to 10 bases. The CDR3 DNA is TGTGCCAGCAGGCTGTATACTCAAGAGACCCAGTACTTC. It is translated as CASRLYTQETQYF.

V usage is TRBV5-4 and J usage is TRBJ2-3; the match to TRBD2 covers 12 bases. The CDR3 sequence is 15 residues long. The trim removed 3 bases at V and 4 bases at J, leaving 3 bases unmatched. Germline lookup yields CDR1 SGHNT and CDR2 YYREEE (reference sequence). This CDR3 reads CASSSSGGAPDTQYF. CDR3 DNA sequence: TGTGCCAGCAGCTCTAGCGGGGGGGCCCCAGATACGCAGTATTTT.

J is TRBJ1-2 and V is TRBV6-5; 9 bases line up with TRBD1. With 6 bases clipped from V and 9 bases from J, the junction kept 11 bases outside the gene matches. The CDR3 is 14 amino acids. CDR1 is MNHEY and CDR2 is SVGAGI in the germline V gene. The CDR3 DNA reads TGTGCCAGCAGGTTGAGACAGGGGGTTCCCCGCTACACCTTC. It encodes CASRLRQGVPRYTF.

V usage is TRBV18 and J usage is TRBJ1-2, with 7 bases identical to TRBD1. Germline CDR1 KGHSH, CDR2 LQKENI. V shed 4 bases and J 6 bases; nucleotides not matched to a gene: 5. The length of the CDR3 is 13 residues. The DNA of the CDR3 is TGTGCCAGCTCACTCCCAGGGGGAAATGGCTACACCTTC. This codes for CASSLPGGNGYTF.

The chain has TRBV14 and TRBJ2-7, with D maybe TRBD2 (6 bases). Per the germline V gene, CDR1 is SGHDN and CDR2 is FVKESK. Trimming removed 5 bases at V and 13 bases at J, with 15 bases between. The CDR3 is made up of 11 amino acids. CDR3 coding DNA: TGTGCCAGCAGCGCGGGACCGGCCCACTACTTC. Encoded protein: CASSAGPAHYF.

This clone has only a few counts. V is TRBV19 and J is TRBJ1-6; D ambiguous. This CDR3 has 14 residues. The V gene's germline CDR1 is LNHDA and CDR2 SQIVND (reference sequence). V was clipped by 5 bases and J by 8 bases, with 13 bases between them. This CDR3 is CASSSTGEHSPLHF. The CDR3 coding sequence is TGTGCCAGTAGTTCGACGGGTGAGCATTCACCCCTCCACTTT.

In its sample, this clone was seen a few times. The CDR3 spells CASSEAYWEDQSSYEQYF. CDR3 DNA sequence: TGTGCCAGCAGTGAAGCATACTGGGAGGACCAAAGCTCCTACGAGCAGTACTTC. The rearrangement joins TRBV6-1 to TRBJ2-7, with D tentatively TRBD2 (6 bases). V was pared by 0 bases and J by 0 bases, with 18 bases between. The CDR3 totals 18 residues. Germline CDR1 is MNHNS and CDR2 is SASEGT.

The rearrangement uses TRBV7-9 and TRBJ2-3; 7 bases align to TRBD2. The CDR3 covers 16 residues. Germline V gene lookup returns CDR1 SEHNR and CDR2 FQNEAQ (reference sequence). The ends lost 5 bases at V and 5 bases at J; junction bases unmatched: 13. CDR3 sequence: CASSARLGRGKDTQYF. CDR3 nucleotide sequence: TGTGCCAGCAGCGCCCGCCTAGGGAGGGGTAAAGATACGCAGTATTTT.

V is TRBV28 and J is TRBJ1-1; 8 nucleotides match TRBD1. The germline gives CDR1 MDHEN, CDR2 SYDVKM. Losses at the gene ends were 2 bases for V and 8 bases for J; bases not matched to a gene: 10. This CDR3 has 15 residues. The CDR3 reads CASSLGDRGGLEAFF. CDR3 in DNA: TGTGCCAGCAGTTTAGGAGACAGGGGTGGTTTGGAAGCTTTCTTT.

CDR3 loop: CASSPGQGGGEQYF. The CDR3 region has the DNA TGCGCCAGCAGCCCGGGACAGGGGGGAGGTGAGCAGTACTTC. The chain joins TRBV5-1 to TRBJ2-7; 11 bases align to TRBD1. Germline CDR1 reads SGHRS; CDR2 reads YFSETQ. The ends lost 4 bases at V and 7 bases at J; junction bases unmatched: 7. This CDR3 has 14 residues.

Comment on this clone: This sample includes further DNA sequences coding for the same CDR3. The chain employs TRBV5-1 and TRBJ1-1; D gene ambiguous. The CDR3 spans 13 residues. Trimming removed 2 bases from V and 3 bases from J, with 8 bases in between. Per the germline V gene, CDR1 is SGHRS and CDR2 is YFSETQ. CDR3 loop: CASSFGGDTEAFF. The CDR3 nucleotides read TGCGCCAGCAGCTTCGGCGGCGACACTGAAGCTTTCTTT. Full variable domain (outside the CDR3, taken from reference TRBV5-1 and TRBJ1-1): KAGVTQTPRYLIKTRGQQVTLSCSPISGHRSVSWYQQTPGQGLQFLFEYFSETQRNKGNFPGRFSGRQFSNSRSEMNVSTLELGDSALYLCASSFGGDTEAFFGQGTRLTVV.

V and J are TRBV19 and TRBJ2-1; 10 nucleotides line up with TRBD1. V was pared by 7 bases and J by 7 bases, with 13 bases of the junction left unmatched. This CDR3 comprises 16 residues. Germline V gene sequence: CDR1 LNHDA, CDR2 SQIVND (reference sequence). CDR3 coding DNA: TGTGCCAGTACCTACCGGGGGACAGGGGATAAGAATGAGCAGTTCTTC. Translation: CASTYRGTGDKNEQFF.

V is TRBV2 and J is TRBJ2-3; 9 bases align to TRBD2. Germline CDR1 is SNHLY and CDR2 is FYNNEI. This CDR3 has 15 amino acids. Trimming took 4 bases from V and 4 from J; bases not matched to a gene: 6. The CDR3 nucleotides are TGTGCCAGCAGTGCATGGACTAGCGCTCCAGATACGCAGTATTTT. Protein: CASSAWTSAPDTQYF.

The CDR3 DNA follows: TGTGCCAGCAGCCTAGCGGGGGCCTCCTACAATGAGCAGTTCTTC. This translates into CASSLAGASYNEQFF. V and J are TRBV27 and TRBJ2-1; the match to TRBD2 covers 10 bases. The ends lost 6 bases at V and 0 bases at J; junction bases unmatched: 2. CDR3 size: 15 residues. Germline V gives CDR1 MNHEY, CDR2 SMNVEV (reference sequence).

The rearrangement joins TRBV6-4 to TRBJ2-7; D possibly corresponds to TRBD1 (5 bases). The CDR3 consists of 13 residues. V was trimmed by 6 bases and J by 0 bases, leaving 9 bases between them. Germline CDR1 reads MRHNA; CDR2 reads SNTAGT. The DNA for the CDR3 is TGTGCCAGCAGCAGGGAATCCTCCTACGAGCAGTACTTC. Its translation is CASSRESSYEQYF.

This chain joins TRBV5-5 and TRBJ1-1, with TRBD1 as a possible D gene (5 bases). CDR3 length: 13 residues. CDR1 and CDR2 (germline): SGHKS, YYEKEE (reference sequence). Trimming cost V 0 bases and J 11 bases, with 14 bases left between them. Here the CDR3 reads CASSLDQGLEAFF. Written as DNA, the CDR3 is TGTGCCAGCAGCTTGGACCAGGGACTGGAGGCTTTCTTT.

The chain combines TRBV5-4 with TRBJ2-2, with 11 bases aligning to TRBD2. Germline CDR1 and CDR2: SGHNT and YYREEE (reference sequence). This CDR3 has 17 amino acids. The trim removed 3 bases at V and 0 bases at J, leaving 4 bases unmatched. The CDR3 region has the DNA TGTGCCAGCAGCTCTAGACTAGCGGGGACGAACACCGGGGAGCTGTTTTTT. This gives the protein CASSSRLAGTNTGELFF.

The chain has TRBV3-1 (or the pseudogene TRBV3-2) and TRBJ2-2, with no clear D. The V gene's germline CDR1 is LGHDT and CDR2 YNNKEL (reference sequence). Deletions cut 1 base from V and 6 bases from J, with 6 bases between. CDR3 length: 13 amino acids. CDR3 bases: TGTGCCAGCAGCCAAGGTACAGCCGGGGAGCTGTTTTTT. It codes for CASSQGTAGELFF.

This chain uses TRBV2 with TRBJ1-6, with a tentative D call TRBD1 (5 bases). CDR1 and CDR2 from the germline V gene are SNHLY and FYNNEI. The ends were cut back, 6 bases at V and 14 bases at J, with 32 bases in the middle. The CDR3 consists of 18 residues. The CDR3 spells CASRGMGRRSSGYSALHF. CDR3 in DNA: TGTGCCAGCAGGGGTATGGGGCGTCGCAGTTCGGGTTATAGTGCCCTCCACTTT. Variable domain in full (rest from reference TRBV2 and TRBJ1-6): EPEVTQTPSHQVTQMGQEVILRCVPISNHLYFYWYRQILGQKVEFLVSFYNNEISEKSEIFDDQFSVERPDGSNFTLKIRSTKLEDSAMYFCASRGMGRRSSGYSALHFGNGTRLTVT.

The chain uses TRBV11-2 and TRBJ2-1; TRBD2 agrees at 9 bases. This CDR3 comprises 15 residues. Germline V gives CDR1 SGHAT, CDR2 FQNNGV. Trimming took 0 bases from V and 10 from J; bases not matched to a gene: 7. In nucleotides, the CDR3 is TGTGCCAGCAGCTTAGATGGTAGCGGGGGAGGGGAGCAGTTCTTC. Protein: CASSLDGSGGGEQFF. Looking up the rest from reference TRBV11-2 and TRBJ2-1 gives the full variable domain: EAGVAQSPRYKIIEKRQSVAFWCNPISGHATLYWYQQILGQGPKLLIQFQNNGVVDDSQLPKDRFSAERLKGVDSTLKIQPAKLEDSAVYLCASSLDGSGGGEQFFGPGTRLTVL.

The genes are TRBV30 and TRBJ1-2; D not resolved. Trimming removed 0 bases from V and 5 bases from J, with 19 bases in between. This CDR3 region has 16 residues. CDR1 is GTSNPN and CDR2 is SVGIG in the germline V gene (reference sequence). The CDR3: CAWSVSGLSAVYGYTF. In nucleotides, the CDR3 is TGTGCCTGGAGTGTATCAGGATTGTCGGCCGTTTATGGCTACACCTTC.

The V gene is TRBV3-1 (or the pseudogene TRBV3-2), the J gene TRBJ1-3, with D perhaps TRBD1 (5 bases). V lost 0 bases, J lost 1 base, and 13 bases lay in between. This CDR3 spans 17 amino acids. Germline V gene lookup returns CDR1 LGHDT and CDR2 YNNKEL (reference sequence). The CDR3 DNA sequence: TGTGCCAGCAGCCAAGATCTAGGGGCAGATTCTGGAAACACCATATATTTT. Its protein product is CASSQDLGADSGNTIYF.

V usage is TRBV10-2 and J usage is TRBJ2-7, with 9 bases matching TRBD2. V gave up 10 bases and J gave up 1 base; unmatched junction bases: 5. The germline V gene encodes CDR1 WSHSY and CDR2 SAAADI. The CDR3 contains 13 residues. The CDR3 spells CATGTSHSYEQYF. The CDR3 coding sequence is TGCGCCACCGGGACTAGCCATTCCTACGAGCAGTACTTC.